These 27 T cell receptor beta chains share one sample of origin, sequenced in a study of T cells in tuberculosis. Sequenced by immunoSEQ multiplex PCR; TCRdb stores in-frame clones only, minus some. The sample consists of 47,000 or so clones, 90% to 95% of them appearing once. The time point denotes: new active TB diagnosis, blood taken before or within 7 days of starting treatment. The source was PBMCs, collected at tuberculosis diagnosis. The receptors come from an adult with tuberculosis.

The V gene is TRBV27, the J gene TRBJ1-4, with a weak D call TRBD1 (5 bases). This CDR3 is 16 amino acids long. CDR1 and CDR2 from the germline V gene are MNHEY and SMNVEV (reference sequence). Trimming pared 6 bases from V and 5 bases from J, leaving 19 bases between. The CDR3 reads CASSPGGGGYNEKLFF. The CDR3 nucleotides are TGTGCCAGCAGCCCCGGGGGGGGTGGGTACAATGAAAAACTGTTTTTT.

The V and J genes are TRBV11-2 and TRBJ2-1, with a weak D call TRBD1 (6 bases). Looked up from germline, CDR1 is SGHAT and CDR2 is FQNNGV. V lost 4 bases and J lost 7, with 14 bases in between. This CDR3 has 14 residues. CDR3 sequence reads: CASSSRSTGNEQFF. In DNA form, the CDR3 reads TGTGCCAGCAGCTCCCGAAGCACAGGGAATGAGCAGTTCTTC.

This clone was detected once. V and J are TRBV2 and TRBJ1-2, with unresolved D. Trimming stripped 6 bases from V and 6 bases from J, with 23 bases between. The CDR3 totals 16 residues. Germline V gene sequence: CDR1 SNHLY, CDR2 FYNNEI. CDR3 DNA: TGTGCCAGCAGCAGAGAGGGAGGCGTCTTTTTGAATGGCTACACCTTC. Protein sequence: CASSREGGVFLNGYTF.

CDR3 residues: CASSLYGKKLFF. The CDR3 DNA sequence: TGTGCCAGCAGTTTATACGGGAAAAAACTGTTTTTT. This chain uses TRBV28 with TRBJ1-4; no definite D call. The CDR3 totals 12 residues. The ends were cut back, 1 base at V and 9 bases at J, with 6 bases in the middle. Looked up from germline, CDR1 is MDHEN and CDR2 is SYDVKM.

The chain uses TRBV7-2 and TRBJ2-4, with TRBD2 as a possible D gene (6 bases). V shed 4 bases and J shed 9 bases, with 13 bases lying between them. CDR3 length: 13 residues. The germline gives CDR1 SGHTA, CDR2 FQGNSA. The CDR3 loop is CASSSDYRAIQYF. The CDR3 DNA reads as TGTGCCAGCAGCTCGGACTACCGAGCCATTCAGTACTTC.

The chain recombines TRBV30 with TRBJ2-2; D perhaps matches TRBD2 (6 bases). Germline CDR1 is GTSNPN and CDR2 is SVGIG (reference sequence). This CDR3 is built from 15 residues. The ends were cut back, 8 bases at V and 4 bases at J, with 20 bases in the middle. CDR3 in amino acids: CAVEGGVAATGELFF. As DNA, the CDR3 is TGTGCCGTGGAAGGAGGGGTAGCGGCCACCGGGGAGCTGTTTTTT.

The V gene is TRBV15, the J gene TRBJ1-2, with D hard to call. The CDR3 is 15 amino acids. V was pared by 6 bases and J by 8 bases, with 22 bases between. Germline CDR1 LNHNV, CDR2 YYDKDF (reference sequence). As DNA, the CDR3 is TGTGCCACCAGAAACTCCAGGACGGAGGCGGGAGGCTACACCTTC. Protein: CATRNSRTEAGGYTF.

In DNA, the CDR3 is TGCGCCAGCAGCCAAGATGCCAGTCCTTACAATCAGCCCCAGCATTTT. Its protein product is CASSQDASPYNQPQHF. V and J are TRBV4-1 and TRBJ1-5, with unresolved D. Deletions cut 0 bases from V and 3 bases from J, with 12 bases between. Germline V CDR1 and CDR2: MGHRA, YSYEKL. The CDR3 runs to 16 residues.

The CDR3 here is CATSRGDSGRARTDTQYF. CDR3 nucleotides: TGTGCCACCAGCAGAGGCGATAGCGGGAGGGCCCGCACAGATACGCAGTATTTT. The chain is built from TRBV15 and TRBJ2-3; 11 bases align to TRBD2. Losses at the gene ends were 1 base for V and 1 base for J; bases not matched to a gene: 7. The CDR3 has 18 amino acids. Germline lookup yields CDR1 LNHNV and CDR2 YYDKDF (reference sequence).

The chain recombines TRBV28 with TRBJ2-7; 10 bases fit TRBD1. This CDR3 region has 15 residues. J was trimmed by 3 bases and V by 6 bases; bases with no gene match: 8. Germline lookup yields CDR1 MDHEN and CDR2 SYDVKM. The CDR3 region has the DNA TGTGCCAGCAGGGGACAGGGGAACCCTCTCTACGAGCAGTACTTC. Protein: CASRGQGNPLYEQYF.

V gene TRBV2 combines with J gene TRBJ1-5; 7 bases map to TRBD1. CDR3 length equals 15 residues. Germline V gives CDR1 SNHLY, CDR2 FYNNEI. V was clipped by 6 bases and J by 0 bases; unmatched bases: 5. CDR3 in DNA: TGTGCCAGCAGCAGGGGGTTTAATAGCAATCAGCCCCAGCATTTT. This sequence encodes CASSRGFNSNQPQHF.

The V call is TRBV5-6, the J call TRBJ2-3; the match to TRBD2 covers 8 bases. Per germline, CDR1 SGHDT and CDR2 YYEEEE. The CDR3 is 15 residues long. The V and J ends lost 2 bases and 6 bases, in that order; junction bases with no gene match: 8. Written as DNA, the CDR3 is TGTGCCAGCAGCTTCCCGGGAGGGAAAGGGGATACGCAGTATTTT. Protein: CASSFPGGKGDTQYF. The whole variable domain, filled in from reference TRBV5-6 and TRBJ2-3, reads DAGVTQSPTHLIKTRGQQVTLRCSPKSGHDTVSWYQQALGQGPQFIFQYYEEEERQRGNFPDRFSGHQFPNYSSELNVNALLLGDSALYLCASSFPGGKGDTQYFGPGTRLTVL.

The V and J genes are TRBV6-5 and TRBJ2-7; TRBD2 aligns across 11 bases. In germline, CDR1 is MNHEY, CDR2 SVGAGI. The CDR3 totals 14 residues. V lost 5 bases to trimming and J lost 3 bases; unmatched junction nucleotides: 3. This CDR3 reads CASSNLAGGYEQYF. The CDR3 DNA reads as TGTGCCAGCAGTAACCTAGCGGGAGGCTACGAGCAGTACTTC.

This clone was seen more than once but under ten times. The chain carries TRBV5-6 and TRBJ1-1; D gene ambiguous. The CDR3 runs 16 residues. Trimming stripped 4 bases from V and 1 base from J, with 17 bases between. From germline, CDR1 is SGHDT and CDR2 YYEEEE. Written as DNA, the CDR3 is TGTGCCAGCAGCCGACGAGGCCGGCCAAGGAACACTGAAGCTTTCTTT. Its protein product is CASSRRGRPRNTEAFF.

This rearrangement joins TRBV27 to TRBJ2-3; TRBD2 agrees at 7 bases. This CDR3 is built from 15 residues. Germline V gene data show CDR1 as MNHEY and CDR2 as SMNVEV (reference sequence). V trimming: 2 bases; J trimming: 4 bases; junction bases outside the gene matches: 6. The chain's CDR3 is CASSLIPSGSDTQYF. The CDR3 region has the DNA TGTGCCAGCAGTTTAATCCCTAGCGGATCAGATACGCAGTATTTT.

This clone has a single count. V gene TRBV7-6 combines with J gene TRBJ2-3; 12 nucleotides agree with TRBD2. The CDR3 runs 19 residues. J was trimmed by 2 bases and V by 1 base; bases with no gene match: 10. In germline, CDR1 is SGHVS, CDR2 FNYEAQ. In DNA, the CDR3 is TGTGCCAGCAGCTTAGTAGTACGGGGGACTAGCGGGTCCACAGATACGCAGTATTTT. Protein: CASSLVVRGTSGSTDTQYF.

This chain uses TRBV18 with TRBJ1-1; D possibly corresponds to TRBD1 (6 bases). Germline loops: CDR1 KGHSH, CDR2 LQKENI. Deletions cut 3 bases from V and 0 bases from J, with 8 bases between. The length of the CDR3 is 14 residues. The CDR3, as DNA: TGTGCCAGCTCACCGAGGGGGTTGAACACTGAAGCTTTCTTT. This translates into CASSPRGLNTEAFF.

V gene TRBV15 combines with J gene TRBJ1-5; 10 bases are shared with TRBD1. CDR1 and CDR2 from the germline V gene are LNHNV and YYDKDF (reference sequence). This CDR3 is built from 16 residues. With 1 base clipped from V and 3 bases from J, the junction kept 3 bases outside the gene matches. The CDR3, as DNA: TGTGCCACCAGCAGAGGGGACAGGGGAGTCAATCAGCCCCAGCATTTT. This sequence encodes CATSRGDRGVNQPQHF.

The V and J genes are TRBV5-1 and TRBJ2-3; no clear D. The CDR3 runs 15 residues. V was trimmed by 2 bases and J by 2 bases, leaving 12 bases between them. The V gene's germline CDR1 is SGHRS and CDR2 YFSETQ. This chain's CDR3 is CASSFEIENTDTQYF. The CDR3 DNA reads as TGCGCCAGCAGCTTTGAGATAGAGAACACAGATACGCAGTATTTT.

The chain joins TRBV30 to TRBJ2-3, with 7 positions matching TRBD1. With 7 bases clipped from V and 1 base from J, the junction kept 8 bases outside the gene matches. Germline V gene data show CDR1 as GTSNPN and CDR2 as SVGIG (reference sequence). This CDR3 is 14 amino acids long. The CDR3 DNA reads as TGTGCCTTTACCAACCAGGGGGGCACAGATACGCAGTATTTT. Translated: CAFTNQGGTDTQYF.

CDR3 sequence: CAWSVGGADTIYF. The CDR3 region has the DNA TGTGCCTGGAGTGTTGGGGGGGCGGACACCATATATTTT. The chain has TRBV30 and TRBJ1-3, with D possibly TRBD1 on 6 matching bases. Germline loops: CDR1 GTSNPN, CDR2 SVGIG (reference sequence). The V gene lost 0 bases and the J gene lost 8 bases, with 11 bases spanning the gap. This CDR3 is built from 13 residues.

The CDR3 region has the DNA TGTGCCAGCTCACAGCTTTTTGGACTAGCCGGAGGGGCTAGCACAGATACGCAGTATTTT. Translating gives CASSQLFGLAGGASTDTQYF. The V and J genes are TRBV18 and TRBJ2-3, with TRBD2 matching 8 bases. This CDR3 has 20 amino acids. The germline gives CDR1 KGHSH, CDR2 LQKENI. After removal of 4 bases from V and 0 bases from J, the junction contained 18 bases not matched to a gene.

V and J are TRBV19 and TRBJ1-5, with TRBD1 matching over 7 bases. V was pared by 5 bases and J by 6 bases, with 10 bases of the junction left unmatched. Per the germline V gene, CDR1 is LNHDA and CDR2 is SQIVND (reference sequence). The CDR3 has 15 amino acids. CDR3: CASSVRQGHGQPQHF. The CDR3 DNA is TGTGCCAGTAGTGTTCGACAGGGACATGGTCAGCCCCAGCATTTT.

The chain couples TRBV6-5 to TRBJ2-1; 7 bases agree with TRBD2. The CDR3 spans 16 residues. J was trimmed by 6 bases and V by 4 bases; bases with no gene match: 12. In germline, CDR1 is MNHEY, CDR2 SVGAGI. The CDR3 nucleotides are TGTGCCAGCAGTTCCTCGCGTGCTAGCGGCCCCAATGAGCAGTTCTTC. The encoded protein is CASSSSRASGPNEQFF.

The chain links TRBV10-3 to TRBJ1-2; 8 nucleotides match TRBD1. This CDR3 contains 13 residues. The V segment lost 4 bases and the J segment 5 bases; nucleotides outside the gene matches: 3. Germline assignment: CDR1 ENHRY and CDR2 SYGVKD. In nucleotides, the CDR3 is TGTGCCATCAGTGTGGGACAGGAGTATGGCTACACCTTC. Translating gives CAISVGQEYGYTF.

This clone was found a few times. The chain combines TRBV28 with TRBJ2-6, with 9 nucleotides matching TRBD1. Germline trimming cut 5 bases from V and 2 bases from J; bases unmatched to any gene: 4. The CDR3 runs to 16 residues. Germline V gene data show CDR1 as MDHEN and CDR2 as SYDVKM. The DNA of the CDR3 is TGTGCCAGCAGTGCAGGGACAGGGACTGGGGCCAACGTCCTGACTTTC. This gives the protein CASSAGTGTGANVLTF.

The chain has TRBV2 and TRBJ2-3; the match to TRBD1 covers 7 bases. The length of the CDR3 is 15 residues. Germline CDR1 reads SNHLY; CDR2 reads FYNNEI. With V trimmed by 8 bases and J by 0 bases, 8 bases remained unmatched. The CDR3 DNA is TGTGCCAGCCTAACGGGACAGACTAGCACAGATACGCAGTATTTT. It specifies CASLTGQTSTDTQYF.